What follows is one T cell receptor (beta chain) and its context. Antigen specificity is unknown. This CDR3 spans 16 amino acids. Looked up from germline, CDR1 is KGHSH and CDR2 is LQKENI. The V and J ends lost 3 bases and 9 bases respectively, with 21 bases between them. TCRdb used MiXCR to reprocess the RT-PCR reads, holding one entry per CDR3 protein. The sample records about 500,000 distinct CDR3 sequences, about 7.2% being singletons. This specimen comes from a study of response to subunit inactivated influenza vaccine. Study observations and caveats: Few new T cells, the authors suggested, are recruited by each seasonal influenza vaccination.

The sequencing used PBMCs from blood, collected 23 months after vaccination. The sequence was obtained from a man aged 50 to 75 who received an inactivated influenza vaccine. This rearrangement joins TRBV18 to TRBJ2-1; D remains unclear. The CDR3 protein is CASSPAIGSMIGEQFF. CDR3 nucleotide sequence: TGTGCCAGCTCACCTGCCATCGGGTCAATGATCGGTGAGCAGTTCTTC.